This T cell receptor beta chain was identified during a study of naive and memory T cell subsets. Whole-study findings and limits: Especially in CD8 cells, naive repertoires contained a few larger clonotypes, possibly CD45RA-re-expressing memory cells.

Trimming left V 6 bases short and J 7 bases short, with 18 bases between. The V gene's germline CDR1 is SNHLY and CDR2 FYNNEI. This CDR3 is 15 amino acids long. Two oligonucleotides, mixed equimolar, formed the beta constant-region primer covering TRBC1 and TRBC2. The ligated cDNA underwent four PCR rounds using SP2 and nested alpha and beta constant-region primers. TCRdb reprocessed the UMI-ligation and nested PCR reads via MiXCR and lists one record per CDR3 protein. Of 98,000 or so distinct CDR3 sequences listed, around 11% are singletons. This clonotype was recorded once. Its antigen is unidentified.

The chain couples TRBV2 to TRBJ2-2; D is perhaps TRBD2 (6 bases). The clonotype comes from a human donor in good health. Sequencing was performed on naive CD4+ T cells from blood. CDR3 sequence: CASRSSRLGGGELFF. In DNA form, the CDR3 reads TGTGCCAGCAGATCGAGTCGACTAGGTGGCGGGGAGCTGTTTTTT.